One T cell receptor beta chain is described in this entry. Method: immunoSEQ multiplex PCR; TCRdb's copy keeps in-frame clones and lacks some. The table includes about 86,000 clones, roughly 80% detected once. The sample belongs to a study of blood T cell repertoires in COVID-19. Looking at the study overall: Some COVID-19 samples were acute and others convalescent; all came from the United States, Italy and Spain. T cells, B-cell-depleted T cells, or PBMCs provided the cDNA or gDNA that served as material.

The source is a man between 70 and 80 years old with acute or convalescent COVID-19. The specimen was peripheral blood.

CDR3 DNA: TGTGCCAGTAGTATAGGGGGGGATGAGCAGTTCTTC. The encoded protein is CASSIGGDEQFF. The chain combines TRBV19 with TRBJ2-1, with D possibly TRBD2 on 6 matching bases. Germline CDR1 and CDR2: LNHDA and SQIVND (reference sequence). The CDR3 totals 12 residues. V lost 1 base and J lost 8, with 6 bases in between.